This T cell receptor (beta chain) was sequenced for a study of T cell responses to AZD1222 COVID-19 vaccine. Whole-study findings and limits: Nearly half of spike-specific TCRs reportedly target variant regions that are unmutated in the B.1.351 and B.1.1.7 variants.

Note on this clone: Its target is unknown.

Profiling relied on immunoSEQ multiplex PCR, and the TCRdb table lists in-frame clones only, not all of them. The sample lists over 85,000 clones, 85% to 95% seen once, with over 6.5% in the top ten. Material: peripheral blood, obtained on day 0 of AZD1222 vaccination. This clonotype was obtained from an adult in good health.

CDR3 sequence: CASIPSGGGDGYTF. In nucleotides, the CDR3 is TGTGCCAGTATCCCATCGGGGGGTGGGGATGGCTACACCTTC. This chain links TRBV19 with TRBJ1-2, with D possibly matching TRBD1 (5 bases). Looked up from germline, CDR1 is LNHDA and CDR2 is SQIVND (reference sequence). Trimming cost V 7 bases and J 6 bases, with 18 bases left between them. The CDR3 runs 14 residues.